This T cell receptor (beta chain) is drawn from a study of regulatory T cells in long-lasting Graves disease. Study in general: A definition of persistent Graves' disease required over 5 years of antithyroid drugs plus positive TSH receptor antibodies. Findings of the study overall: TCR diversity was lower in persistent Graves' patients than in newly diagnosed ones. Among the persistent patients, 2,741 public clonotypes were shared, more than the approximately 960 shared among new patients.

Time point given: persistent/refractory GD, antithyroid drugs over 5 years with positive TRAb. Extracted RNA from PBMCs served as the source of the TCR library. It was an endocrinology department in Xi'an, China, that provided the patients. Researchers made TCR beta libraries by using iRepertoire HTBI primers and running Arm-PCR on CDR3 regions. Each CDR3 protein gets one entry after TCRdb re-called the multiplex PCR reads with MiXCR. The sample yields a few hundred thousand distinct CDR3 sequences, around 21% seen once. Germline V gives CDR1 MNHEY, CDR2 SMNVEV (reference sequence). Trimming removed 2 bases at V and 2 bases at J, with 22 bases between. The CDR3 length is 19 residues. Concerning this clonotype: Its antigen is unidentified.

The receptor was isolated from a female donor with Graves disease. Source: peripheral blood mononuclear cells (PBMCs), taken when the disease was refractory, from a patient treated with antithyroid drugs. This chain connects TRBV27 to TRBJ1-3; possibly TRBD1 for D (5 bases). The DNA for the CDR3 is TGTGCCAGCAGTTTAAAGGGACCCCATTCCCTGCGCCCTGGAAACACCATATATTTT. Translation gives CASSLKGPHSLRPGNTIYF.